The 32 T cell receptor beta chains below all came from one sample that was sequenced in a study of blood T cell repertoires in COVID-19 (dated by TCRdb to the early 2020s). Libraries came from the immunoSEQ multiplex PCR assay. TCRdb obtained this table from immuneACCESS and retained in-frame rearrangements with V and J assigned. These tables miss some clones; where compared with another copy, unresolved V genes account for less than half of the shortfall, and the remainder is unexplained. The sample includes under 300,000 clones, with 70% to 90% observed a single time. The ten largest clones take up approximately 2% of the sample. The sequencing input was PBMCs or T cells enriched from blood (not recorded which). The receptors shown here come from a woman in her 50s who had recovered from COVID-19.

The chain couples TRBV7-9 to TRBJ1-1; TRBD1 matches 8 bases. The germline V gene encodes CDR1 SEHNR and CDR2 FQNEAQ (reference sequence). V was clipped by 5 bases and J by 1 base; unmatched bases: 6. The CDR3 spans 15 residues. CDR3 amino acids: CASSPQGARNTEAFF. The CDR3, as DNA: TGTGCCAGCAGCCCTCAGGGGGCGCGGAACACTGAAGCTTTCTTT.

The rearrangement uses TRBV10-2 and TRBJ2-2; 14 bases line up with TRBD2. The CDR3 sequence is 16 residues long. CDR1 WSHSY and CDR2 SAAADI come from the germline V gene. The V gene end was trimmed by 7 bases and the J gene end by 3 bases; junction bases not matched to a gene: 4. CDR3 sequence reads: CASKGLAGVDTGELFF. The CDR3 DNA sequence: TGCGCCAGCAAGGGACTAGCGGGAGTCGACACCGGGGAGCTGTTTTTT.

CDR3 sequence reads: CASSFRDRNEKLFF. The CDR3 nucleotides are TGTGCCAGCAGCTTCAGGGACAGGAATGAAAAACTGTTTTTT. The J gene is TRBJ1-4, the V gene TRBV7-8; 8 bases fit TRBD1. The CDR3 runs to 14 residues. V shed 3 bases, J shed 5 bases, and the junction held 2 bases outside the gene matches. From germline, CDR1 is SGHVS and CDR2 FQNEAQ.

The chain carries TRBV3-1 (or the pseudogene TRBV3-2) and TRBJ1-1, with a possible D match to TRBD1 (6 bases). The V end was cut by 4 bases, the J end by 4 bases, with 16 bases between. This CDR3 is 15 amino acids long. CDR1 is LGHDT and CDR2 is YNNKEL in the germline V gene (reference sequence). Here the CDR3 DNA reads TGTGCCAGCAGCCGCAGGGGTGGGGGGGGCACTGAAGCTTTCTTT. This sequence encodes CASSRRGGGGTEAFF.

This chain connects TRBV4-1 to TRBJ2-7; D might be TRBD2 (6 bases). The ends were cut back, 5 bases at V and 1 base at J, with 12 bases in the middle. The germline gives CDR1 MGHRA, CDR2 YSYEKL. The CDR3 runs 14 residues. The CDR3 spells CASSITGTSYEQYF. CDR3 nucleotides: TGCGCCAGCAGCATAACCGGGACTTCCTACGAGCAGTACTTC.

This clone showed up just once. The rearrangement uses TRBV5-1 and TRBJ2-3; no clear D. CDR3 length equals 14 residues. V gave up 1 base and J gave up 2 bases, with 8 bases separating them. Per the germline V gene, CDR1 is SGHRS and CDR2 is YFSETQ. Here the CDR3 DNA reads TGCGCCAGCAGCTTGAGACTGATCACAGATACGCAGTATTTT. Translation: CASSLRLITDTQYF.

The chain carries TRBV24-1 and TRBJ2-1; 8 bases are a match to TRBD2. There are 14 residues in the CDR3. V dropped 5 bases and J dropped 8; count of bases not matched to a gene: 7. Germline CDR1 and CDR2: KGHDR and SFDVKD. The CDR3 spells CATSGDGGGHEQFF. The CDR3, as DNA: TGTGCCACCAGTGGGGACGGGGGGGGACATGAGCAGTTCTTC.

This clone was picked up one time. The V gene is TRBV10-3, the J gene TRBJ2-5; 10 nucleotides align to TRBD1. The CDR3 runs to 16 residues. Looked up from germline, CDR1 is ENHRY and CDR2 is SYGVKD. The V and J ends lost 0 bases and 7 bases, in that order; junction bases with no gene match: 8. The DNA for the CDR3 is TGTGCCATCAGTGAGTCTGGGACAGGGGTTGTGGTGACCCAGTACTTC. Translated: CAISESGTGVVVTQYF.

CDR3 amino acids: CASSYSGFGTKTQYF. As DNA, the CDR3 is TGTGCCAGTAGTTATAGCGGGTTTGGAACGAAAACGCAGTATTTT. The gene calls are TRBV19 and TRBJ2-3; 7 bases fit TRBD2. Germline V gene sequence: CDR1 LNHDA, CDR2 SQIVND (reference sequence). The trim removed 5 bases at V and 9 bases at J, leaving 14 bases unmatched. CDR3 length: 15 amino acids.

The chain uses TRBV28 and TRBJ1-3; TRBD1 matches 7 bases. This CDR3 contains 16 residues. J gave up 8 bases and V 8 bases, and 18 bases lay outside the gene matches. Germline CDR1 is MDHEN and CDR2 is SYDVKM. The CDR3 is CASHLGDSLFGDTIYF. The CDR3 DNA reads as TGTGCCAGCCACCTAGGGGACAGCCTATTCGGGGACACCATATATTTT.

This chain connects TRBV9 to TRBJ2-7; D might be TRBD1 (5 bases). Germline CDR1 SGDLS, CDR2 YYNGEE. CDR3 size: 14 residues. Trimming left V 0 bases short and J 6 bases short, with 13 bases between. CDR3: CASSVEGQALEQYF. The CDR3 coding sequence is TGTGCCAGCAGCGTAGAAGGACAAGCCCTCGAGCAGTACTTC.

V usage is TRBV27 and J usage is TRBJ1-1; D remains ambiguous. Trimming left V 8 bases short and J 8 bases short, with 12 bases between. The CDR3 is made up of 11 amino acids. Germline lookup yields CDR1 MNHEY and CDR2 SMNVEV (reference sequence). CDR3 in amino acids: CASGFNTEAFF. Here the CDR3 DNA reads TGTGCCAGCGGCTTCAATACAGAAGCTTTCTTT.

The J gene is TRBJ2-7, the V gene TRBV5-5, with TRBD2 matching over 7 bases. CDR1 is SGHKS and CDR2 is YYEKEE in the germline V gene (reference sequence). V lost 4 bases to trimming and J lost 3 bases; unmatched junction nucleotides: 13. This CDR3 contains 16 residues. CDR3 DNA: TGTGCCAGCAGCCGAACCGGGGGGACGGCTATCTACGAGCAGTACTTC. This sequence encodes CASSRTGGTAIYEQYF.

The V gene is TRBV11-3, the J gene TRBJ2-3, with D perhaps matching TRBD1 (6 bases). CDR3 length equals 15 residues. V was pared by 5 bases and J by 6 bases, with 18 bases between. Germline V gives CDR1 SGHNT, CDR2 YENEEA. CDR3 DNA: TGTGCCAGCAGCCACCGGACAGCCTTCGGGGATACGCAGTATTTT. As protein: CASSHRTAFGDTQYF.

J is TRBJ2-7 and V is TRBV5-8; 7 nucleotides align to TRBD1. The germline gives CDR1 SGHTS, CDR2 YDEGEE. The CDR3 is made up of 16 amino acids. Trimming removed 2 bases from V and 2 bases from J; junction bases left unmatched: 10. For the CDR3, the DNA is TGTGCCAGCAGCTTCGGTGTTACAGGGGATCCCTACGAGCAGTACTTC. It yields the protein CASSFGVTGDPYEQYF.

The gene calls are TRBV30 and TRBJ1-3; the match to TRBD1 covers 12 bases. Germline CDR1 reads GTSNPN; CDR2 reads SVGIG (reference sequence). CDR3 length: 16 residues. Trimming took 0 bases from V and 5 from J; bases not matched to a gene: 5. This CDR3 reads CAWSVLGTGGRNTIYF. The CDR3 DNA reads as TGTGCCTGGAGTGTACTAGGGACAGGGGGCCGAAACACCATATATTTT.

V gene TRBV5-1 combines with J gene TRBJ2-1, with 8 bases that match TRBD2. CDR1 and CDR2 (germline): SGHRS, YFSETQ. The CDR3 is 17 amino acids. V lost 4 bases and J lost 0; bases outside the gene matches: 9. DNA of the CDR3: TGCGCCAGCAGCCCCGGACTAGCTCGTAACTCCTACAATGAGCAGTTCTTC. This translates into CASSPGLARNSYNEQFF.

This chain uses TRBV15 with TRBJ1-1; D possibly corresponds to TRBD1 (6 bases). V lost 0 bases, J lost 10 bases, and 9 bases lay in between. There are 12 residues in the CDR3. CDR1 and CDR2 (germline): LNHNV, YYDKDF (reference sequence). CDR3 residues: CATSREGGPAFF. The CDR3 DNA follows: TGTGCCACCAGCAGAGAAGGGGGACCAGCTTTCTTT.

V gene TRBV10-1 combines with J gene TRBJ2-7; 7 positions agree with TRBD2. Germline V gene sequence: CDR1 WNHNN, CDR2 SYGVQD (reference sequence). There are 14 residues in the CDR3. J gave up 2 bases and V 4 bases, and 5 bases lay outside the gene matches. CDR3 sequence reads: CASSGPGLTYEQYF. In nucleotides, the CDR3 is TGCGCCAGCAGTGGGCCGGGACTAACCTACGAGCAGTACTTC.

This clone was found once. The chain has TRBV5-6 and TRBJ1-2; TRBD1 aligns across 7 bases. From germline, CDR1 is SGHDT and CDR2 YYEEEE. The CDR3 contains 16 residues. The V and J ends lost 5 bases and 8 bases, in that order; junction bases with no gene match: 18. The DNA for the CDR3 is TGTGCCAGCAGTTTCAGGGGGGAGACAGGCGGTGGCGGCTACACCTTC. Its translation is CASSFRGETGGGGYTF.

V and J are TRBV19 and TRBJ1-5, with 7 bases fitting TRBD1. Germline loops: CDR1 LNHDA, CDR2 SQIVND (reference sequence). Trimming cost V 5 bases and J 0 bases; bases outside gene matches: 4. CDR3 size: 15 residues. Here the CDR3 reads CASSPGTVSNQPQHF. CDR3 DNA: TGTGCCAGTAGTCCAGGGACAGTTAGCAATCAGCCCCAGCATTTT.

This clone was seen a few times. This chain connects TRBV4-1 to TRBJ2-7; tentative D call: TRBD2 (5 bases). V was clipped by 1 base and J by 5 bases, with 9 bases between them. CDR3 length equals 13 residues. Germline-derived CDR1 and CDR2 are MGHRA and YSYEKL. This chain's CDR3 is CASSQGEADEQYF. The CDR3 region has the DNA TGCGCCAGCAGCCAAGGGGAAGCGGACGAGCAGTACTTC.

The rearrangement links TRBV29-1 to TRBJ2-1; D may be TRBD1 (5 bases). Per the germline V gene, CDR1 is SQVTM and CDR2 is ANQGSEA. The CDR3 has 12 residues. V lost 1 base and J lost 8, with 9 bases in between. The CDR3 protein is CSVEGRVHEQFF. Here the CDR3 DNA reads TGCAGCGTTGAAGGCAGGGTCCATGAGCAGTTCTTC.

The chain carries TRBV23-1 and TRBJ2-3; 8 positions agree with TRBD2. TRBV23-1 is sorted into the ORF group, with uncertain function. This CDR3 is built from 17 residues. The V segment lost 6 bases and the J segment 1 base; nucleotides outside the gene matches: 12. This CDR3 is CASSPISGEWGTDTQYF. DNA for the CDR3: TGCGCCAGCAGCCCTATTAGCGGGGAGTGGGGCACAGATACGCAGTATTTT.

The chain recombines TRBV28 with TRBJ2-5; 8 bases map to TRBD2. Germline values: CDR1 MDHEN, CDR2 SYDVKM. CDR3 size: 13 residues. The V and J ends lost 8 bases and 5 bases, in that order; junction bases with no gene match: 7. CDR3 in DNA: TGTGCCAGCTCAAGCGGCGGGGGGGAGACCCAGTACTTC. Translated: CASSSGGGETQYF. Supplemented by reference TRBV28 and TRBJ2-5, the full variable domain reads DVKVTQSSRYLVKRTGEKVFLECVQDMDHENMFWYRQDPGLGLRLIYFSYDVKMKEKGDIPEGYSVSREKKERFSLILESASTNQTSMYLCASSSGGGETQYFGPGTRLLVL.

The chain has TRBV14 and TRBJ2-3; no firm D call. The CDR3 totals 15 residues. The V gene lost 0 bases and the J gene lost 4 bases, with 11 bases spanning the gap. CDR1 is SGHDN, CDR2 FVKESK, per germline. CDR3 DNA: TGTGCCAGCAGCCAAGATCTCGAGCGCTCAGATACGCAGTATTTT. It codes for CASSQDLERSDTQYF.

The V and J genes are TRBV14 and TRBJ2-1; D is possibly TRBD2 (5 bases). The CDR3 sequence is 18 residues long. Trimming removed 0 bases from V and 8 bases from J, with 23 bases in between. From germline, CDR1 is SGHDN and CDR2 FVKESK. The CDR3 spells CASSQEEGWAEAGHEQFF. CDR3 bases: TGTGCCAGCAGCCAAGAAGAGGGCTGGGCGGAGGCAGGACATGAGCAGTTCTTC.

This chain links TRBV5-1 with TRBJ1-5, with a weak D call TRBD1 (6 bases). V was pared by 2 bases and J by 2 bases, with 8 bases between. The CDR3 extends over 14 amino acids. Germline V gene sequence: CDR1 SGHRS, CDR2 YFSETQ. CDR3 loop: CASSFRGGNQPQHF. Written as DNA, the CDR3 is TGCGCCAGCAGCTTCAGGGGAGGCAATCAGCCCCAGCATTTT.

CDR3 residues: CASSVTEDSNQPQHF. The CDR3, as DNA: TGTGCCAGCAGTGTAACAGAAGATAGCAATCAGCCCCAGCATTTT. The chain employs TRBV2 and TRBJ1-5; no reliable D call. The V end was cut by 4 bases, the J end by 0 bases, with 10 bases between. The CDR3 covers 15 residues. Germline CDR1 reads SNHLY; CDR2 reads FYNNEI.

Here the CDR3 reads CASRSLLAGVADTQYF. The CDR3 coding sequence is TGTGCCAGCAGAAGCTTACTAGCGGGAGTGGCAGATACGCAGTATTTT. The chain joins TRBV11-2 to TRBJ2-3; 11 bases map to TRBD2. The length of the CDR3 is 16 residues. The junction had 9 bases not matched to a gene; V was cut back by 6 bases and J by 4 bases. Germline values: CDR1 SGHAT, CDR2 FQNNGV.

This clone was seen just once. The gene calls are TRBV5-1 and TRBJ2-1; no firm D call. The CDR3 is 15 amino acids. The ends were cut back, 4 bases at V and 2 bases at J, with 13 bases in the middle. CDR1 is SGHRS, CDR2 YFSETQ, per germline. The CDR3 is CASSIRARAYNEQFF. CDR3 nucleotide sequence: TGCGCCAGCAGCATAAGAGCGAGAGCCTACAATGAGCAGTTCTTC.

This clone showed up just a few times. This rearrangement joins TRBV5-6 to TRBJ1-2, with TRBD1 identical over 7 bases. The CDR3 has 15 residues. V gave up 0 bases and J gave up 4 bases; unmatched junction bases: 6. Germline CDR1 is SGHDT and CDR2 is YYEEEE. The CDR3 protein is CASSLVGQYIYGYTF. The CDR3, as DNA: TGTGCCAGCAGCTTGGTGGGACAGTACATCTATGGCTACACCTTC.